The 16 T cell receptor beta chains below were found in one sample sequenced in a study of chemoradiotherapy in HPV16-positive cancers. Some clones are missing from TCRdb's copy, which holds only in-frame ones; the method was immunoSEQ multiplex PCR. The profile covers roughly 4,100 clones, with more than 75% appearing a single time and around 10% taken by the ten largest. The sample was tumor tissue, taken from a patient who underwent chemoradiotherapy. These receptors were obtained from a human donor with HPV-associated anogenital cancer.

The rearrangement links TRBV5-6 to TRBJ2-7; perhaps TRBD1 as D (5 bases). Germline V gene sequence: CDR1 SGHDT, CDR2 YYEEEE. This CDR3 is 15 amino acids long. Between the trimmed V and J ends, which lost 5 bases and 0 bases, there was a span of 15 bases. The CDR3 reads CASRRGGPTSYEQYF. CDR3 nucleotide sequence: TGTGCCAGCAGAAGGGGCGGTCCTACCTCCTACGAGCAGTACTTC.

The CDR3 DNA is TGTGCCAGTAGTATCCGGCGTGTGCGGGACAATCAGCCCCAGCATTTT. Amino acid sequence: CASSIRRVRDNQPQHF. The J gene is TRBJ1-5, the V gene TRBV19; D is ambiguous. CDR1 and CDR2 (germline): LNHDA, SQIVND (reference sequence). The ends were cut back, 3 bases at V and 3 bases at J, with 15 bases in the middle. There are 16 residues in the CDR3. Looking up the rest from reference TRBV19 and TRBJ1-5 gives the full variable domain: DGGITQSPKYLFRKEGQNVTLSCEQNLNHDAMYWYRQDPGQGLRLIYYSQIVNDFQKGDIAEGYSVSREKKESFPLTVTSAQKNPTAFYLCASSIRRVRDNQPQHFGDGTRLSIL.

This clone was found a few times. The chain uses TRBV2 and TRBJ2-7; D uncertain. Per germline, CDR1 SNHLY and CDR2 FYNNEI. Trimming stripped 5 bases from V and 1 base from J, with 3 bases between. CDR3 length equals 11 residues. The CDR3 spells CASSPSYEQYF. The CDR3 region has the DNA TGTGCCAGCAGTCCATCCTACGAGCAGTACTTC.

The V call is TRBV18, the J call TRBJ2-1, with TRBD1 matching 9 bases. CDR3 length equals 17 residues. J lost 5 bases, V lost 3 bases, and 11 bases had no gene match. The germline gives CDR1 KGHSH, CDR2 LQKENI. As DNA, the CDR3 is TGTGCCAGCTCACCCTTCCGGGACAGGGTTCTCGACAATGAGCAGTTCTTC. This sequence encodes CASSPFRDRVLDNEQFF.

The CDR3 loop reads CASRDGAVSYNEQFF. In DNA, the CDR3 is TGTGCCAGTAGAGACGGAGCGGTCTCCTACAATGAGCAGTTCTTC. The rearrangement links TRBV19 to TRBJ2-1; perhaps TRBD2 as D (5 bases). Germline CDR1 is LNHDA and CDR2 is SQIVND (reference sequence). The CDR3 runs 15 residues. V gave up 6 bases and J gave up 0 bases, with 12 bases separating them.

This chain's CDR3 is CSVEEFRSQETQYF. CDR3 DNA: TGCAGCGTTGAAGAATTCAGATCCCAAGAGACCCAGTACTTC. This rearrangement joins TRBV29-1 to TRBJ2-5; D gene ambiguous. CDR3 length: 14 amino acids. Germline V gene lookup returns CDR1 SQVTM and CDR2 ANQGSEA. Between the trimmed V and J ends, which lost 0 bases and 1 base, there was a span of 9 bases.

The chain uses TRBV2 and TRBJ1-3; D uncertain. The length of the CDR3 is 14 residues. Germline CDR1 and CDR2: SNHLY and FYNNEI. V was clipped by 7 bases and J by 0 bases, with 10 bases between them. CDR3 DNA: TGTGCCAGCAACCCCCAAAGCTCTGGAAACACCATATATTTT. The encoded protein is CASNPQSSGNTIYF.

This clone came up once. The CDR3 region is CASSQEDRVYEQYF. CDR3 nucleotides: TGCGCCAGCAGCCAAGAGGACAGGGTCTACGAGCAGTACTTC. V usage is TRBV4-1 and J usage is TRBJ2-7; TRBD1 matches at 8 bases. Looked up from germline, CDR1 is MGHRA and CDR2 is YSYEKL. The CDR3 covers 14 residues. V lost 0 bases and J lost 3; bases outside the gene matches: 1.

The V call is TRBV6-1, the J call TRBJ2-1, with D unresolved. The CDR3 is made up of 13 amino acids. Between the trimmed V and J ends, which lost 8 bases and 5 bases, there was a span of 13 bases. Germline V gene data show CDR1 as MNHNS and CDR2 as SASEGT. As DNA, the CDR3 is TGTGCCAGCTTACTTGTACAAGACAATGAGCAGTTCTTC. Amino acid sequence: CASLLVQDNEQFF.

This chain links TRBV30 with TRBJ2-1; D is possibly TRBD1 or TRBD2 (5 bases each). The CDR3 sequence is 14 residues long. V shed 8 bases and J shed 0 bases, with 14 bases lying between them. Germline CDR1 is GTSNPN and CDR2 is SVGIG (reference sequence). For the CDR3, the DNA is TGTGCCCTCGGGGCCCAGAGCTCCTACAATGAGCAGTTCTTC. This encodes CALGAQSSYNEQFF.

The J gene is TRBJ1-1, the V gene TRBV19; no firm D call. CDR3 length equals 18 residues. V lost 3 bases to trimming and J lost 0 bases, with 20 bases between them. Germline-derived CDR1 and CDR2 are LNHDA and SQIVND (reference sequence). The CDR3 sequence: CASSIGYGSYSMNTEAFF. For the CDR3, the DNA is TGTGCCAGTAGTATCGGTTATGGCAGCTATAGCATGAACACTGAAGCTTTCTTT.

This sequence joins TRBV27 and TRBJ1-2; the D gene is possibly TRBD1 (6 bases). CDR3 length: 14 amino acids. Trimming shortened V by 6 bases and J by 7 bases, and 18 bases separated the two germline ends. Germline values: CDR1 MNHEY, CDR2 SMNVEV (reference sequence). CDR3 protein: CASSRYGGPGGYTF. The CDR3, as DNA: TGTGCCAGCAGCCGATATGGGGGGCCTGGTGGCTACACCTTC.

The V and J genes are TRBV11-2 and TRBJ2-2; 11 bases map to TRBD2. Germline values: CDR1 SGHAT, CDR2 FQNNGV. The CDR3 is 16 amino acids. Trimming cost V 6 bases and J 1 base; bases outside gene matches: 4. In nucleotides, the CDR3 is TGTGCCAGCAGGGTTCTAGCGGGAGGGAACACCGGGGAGCTGTTTTTT. Protein product: CASRVLAGGNTGELFF.

This chain uses TRBV30 with TRBJ2-1; weak D call: TRBD2 (6 bases). The ends were cut back, 2 bases at V and 8 bases at J, with 13 bases in the middle. This CDR3 is built from 13 residues. The V gene's germline CDR1 is GTSNPN and CDR2 SVGIG (reference sequence). CDR3 loop: CAWSRLERDEQFF. CDR3 nucleotide sequence: TGTGCCTGGAGTAGACTAGAACGCGATGAGCAGTTCTTC.

The count of this clone is one. The chain carries TRBV4-2 and TRBJ1-5; 10 nucleotides align to TRBD1. Per the germline V gene, CDR1 is LGHNA and CDR2 is YNFKEQ. V shed 1 base and J 1 base; nucleotides not matched to a gene: 1. The CDR3 loop spans 16 amino acids. This chain's CDR3 is CASSQAGQGSNQPQHF. In nucleotides, the CDR3 is TGTGCCAGCAGCCAAGCGGGACAGGGGAGCAATCAGCCCCAGCATTTT.

This clone has a single count. The V gene is TRBV11-2, the J gene TRBJ2-5, with D unclear. This CDR3 is built from 12 residues. The germline V gene encodes CDR1 SGHAT and CDR2 FQNNGV. V was clipped by 5 bases and J by 5 bases, with 9 bases between them. CDR3 amino acids: CASSARPETQYF. The CDR3 DNA is TGTGCCAGCAGCGCTCGTCCCGAGACCCAGTACTTC.